These 16 T cell receptor beta chains came from one sample sequenced in a study of blood T cell repertoires in COVID-19. Here immunoSEQ multiplex PCR was the method, and the copy in TCRdb shows in-frame clones only, minus some. The sample shows around 160,000 clones, 84% of them seen only once. The sample consisted of PBMCs or T cells enriched from blood (not recorded which). Every receptor here comes from a woman in her forties or fifties who had been exposed to COVID-19.

This clone was observed a single time. V usage is TRBV2 and J usage is TRBJ2-5, with TRBD1 identical over 10 bases. The CDR3 runs to 17 residues. Germline V gene lookup returns CDR1 SNHLY and CDR2 FYNNEI. V dropped 6 bases and J dropped 0; count of bases not matched to a gene: 10. The chain's CDR3 is CASSRDRGGVNQETQYF. CDR3 sequence (DNA): TGTGCCAGCAGCCGGGACAGGGGCGGGGTAAACCAAGAGACCCAGTACTTC.

This chain uses TRBV27 with TRBJ2-1; TRBD1 is a possible D gene (5 bases). Deletions cut 8 bases from V and 4 bases from J, with 9 bases between. The CDR3 is made up of 12 amino acids. Germline CDR1 and CDR2: MNHEY and SMNVEV (reference sequence). The DNA for the CDR3 is TGTGCCAGCGGTCCAGGGTACAATGAGCAGTTCTTC. It yields the protein CASGPGYNEQFF.

The gene calls are TRBV19 and TRBJ1-6, with D maybe TRBD1 (6 bases). The CDR3 sequence is 14 residues long. The germline V gene has CDR1 LNHDA and CDR2 SQIVND (reference sequence). Trimming pared 6 bases from V and 9 bases from J, leaving 15 bases between. The CDR3: CASSRQATSSPLHF. In nucleotides, the CDR3 is TGTGCCAGTAGCAGACAGGCTACTAGTTCACCCCTCCACTTT.

This clone has a single count. This chain connects TRBV6-5 to TRBJ2-2; a weak D match, TRBD1 (6 bases). CDR1 is MNHEY, CDR2 SVGAGI, per germline. The CDR3 is 15 amino acids. The V and J ends lost 5 bases and 6 bases respectively, with 16 bases between them. CDR3 region: CASSRSQGGPGELFF. For the CDR3, the DNA is TGTGCCAGCAGTAGGTCACAGGGCGGGCCCGGGGAGCTGTTTTTT.

The rearrangement uses TRBV6-6 and TRBJ1-3, with TRBD1 matching over 9 bases. The CDR3 contains 14 residues. Germline assignment: CDR1 MNHNY and CDR2 SVGAGI (reference sequence). V was pared by 6 bases and J by 8 bases, with 8 bases of the junction left unmatched. The CDR3 protein is CASSKTGGGDTIYF. The CDR3 coding sequence is TGTGCCAGCAGCAAAACAGGGGGCGGAGACACCATATATTTT.

This chain connects TRBV11-2 to TRBJ1-3; D gene unclear. Germline CDR1 reads SGHAT; CDR2 reads FQNNGV. This CDR3 has 13 amino acids. Trimming removed 5 bases from V and 7 bases from J, with 12 bases in between. CDR3 DNA sequence: TGTGCCAGCAGCGCATCGAACTCCAACACCATATATTTT. Amino acids: CASSASNSNTIYF.

The chain employs TRBV12-3 or TRBV12-4 and TRBJ2-1; D is ambiguous. The CDR3 contains 13 residues. The ends were cut back, 1 base at V and 6 bases at J, with 7 bases in the middle. CDR3: CASSLVGSNEQFF. CDR3 DNA: TGTGCCAGCAGTTTAGTTGGTAGCAATGAGCAGTTCTTC.

This chain uses TRBV6-4 with TRBJ1-6; the D gene is possibly TRBD1 (6 bases). V was cut by 6 bases and J by 9 bases, with 15 bases left in between. The CDR3 consists of 14 residues. From germline, CDR1 is MRHNA and CDR2 SNTAGT. CDR3 DNA: TGTGCCAGCAGGGAGAGGGGGTTTGGTTCACCCCTCCACTTT. Its translation is CASRERGFGSPLHF.

CDR3 loop: CASSDPGNYGYTF. The CDR3 nucleotides are TGCGCCAGCAGTGACCCGGGGAACTATGGCTACACCTTC. V usage is TRBV10-2 and J usage is TRBJ1-2; D not certain. The CDR3 sequence is 13 residues long. CDR1 WSHSY and CDR2 SAAADI come from the germline V gene. Trimming pared 3 bases from V and 2 bases from J, leaving 7 bases between.

The chain uses TRBV9 and TRBJ2-2, with D hard to call. Germline CDR1 SGDLS, CDR2 YYNGEE. CDR3 length: 13 residues. The V and J ends lost 0 bases and 6 bases respectively, with 6 bases between them. DNA of the CDR3: TGTGCCAGCAGCGTAGCCGACTCCGGGGAGCTGTTTTTT. As protein: CASSVADSGELFF.

The chain employs TRBV12-3 or TRBV12-4 and TRBJ2-1; TRBD2 is a possible D gene (6 bases). V was shortened by 1 base and J by 13 bases, with 14 bases between the two germline ends. The CDR3 totals 13 residues. The CDR3 protein is CASSLGSGTDQFF. The CDR3 DNA reads as TGTGCCAGCAGTTTAGGGTCCGGGACTGATCAGTTCTTC.

J is TRBJ1-6 and V is TRBV30, with 7 nucleotides matching TRBD1. CDR1 and CDR2 (germline): GTSNPN, SVGIG (reference sequence). The V segment lost 0 bases and the J segment 7 bases; nucleotides outside the gene matches: 9. This CDR3 is 16 amino acids long. The CDR3 sequence: CAWSVGAGQRNSPLHF. In DNA, the CDR3 is TGTGCCTGGAGTGTTGGCGCGGGACAGCGGAATTCACCCCTCCACTTT.

There are a few counts of this clone. The gene calls are TRBV29-1 and TRBJ1-1; possibly TRBD1 for D (5 bases). The CDR3 is 14 amino acids. Germline CDR1 reads SQVTM; CDR2 reads ANQGSEA. Trimming pared 3 bases from V and 4 bases from J, leaving 15 bases between. As DNA, the CDR3 is TGCAGCGTTGATCCGCACGGGGGTCGCACTGAAGCTTTCTTT. As protein: CSVDPHGGRTEAFF.

The chain combines TRBV6-6 with TRBJ2-5; 7 nucleotides agree with TRBD2. Germline V lookup: CDR1 MNHNY, CDR2 SVGAGI (reference sequence). The CDR3 consists of 14 residues. The junction had 3 bases not matched to a gene; V was cut back by 2 bases and J by 3 bases. The CDR3 reads CASSYGGGEETQYF. CDR3 sequence (DNA): TGTGCCAGCAGTTACGGGGGAGGGGAAGAGACCCAGTACTTC.

This clone has just a few counts. This rearrangement joins TRBV5-6 to TRBJ1-6; 8 bases are shared with TRBD1. Germline trimming cut 3 bases from V and 9 bases from J; bases unmatched to any gene: 8. Germline V gene data show CDR1 as SGHDT and CDR2 as YYEEEE. The CDR3 consists of 15 residues. In DNA form, the CDR3 reads TGTGCCAGCAGCTCCCCAGGGGGCCTTACTTCACCCCTCCACTTT. Its protein is CASSSPGGLTSPLHF.

The V call is TRBV7-2, the J call TRBJ1-6, with D possibly being TRBD1 (6 bases). This CDR3 region has 19 residues. The germline V and J ends were trimmed by 5 bases and 6 bases, with 26 bases remaining between them. Germline assignment: CDR1 SGHTA and CDR2 FQGNSA. The CDR3 region is CASSPRTRLAGDPNSPLHF. CDR3 in DNA: TGTGCCAGCAGCCCACGCACCAGATTGGCAGGGGACCCTAATTCACCCCTCCACTTT.